The 27 T cell receptor beta chains below were found in one sample sequenced in a study of T cell repertoires in ileal Crohn's disease. This table comes from immunoSEQ multiplex PCR, and its TCRdb copy is limited to in-frame clones, with some not included. The table includes around 2,000 clones, roughly 84% detected once. Sequenced material: ileal tissue. Receptors originate from an adult with Crohn's disease.

V gene TRBV11-2 combines with J gene TRBJ1-1; D not certain. This CDR3 spans 12 amino acids. Trimming removed 7 bases from V and 0 bases from J, with 6 bases in between. CDR1 is SGHAT and CDR2 is FQNNGV in the germline V gene. The CDR3 loop is CASTLMNTEAFF. CDR3 coding DNA: TGTGCCAGCACACTAATGAACACTGAAGCTTTCTTT.

The DNA for the CDR3 is TGCGCCAGCAGCTTGGCCGGTGAGGGGCGGGGGATGAACACTGAAGCTTTCTTT. Protein product: CASSLAGEGRGMNTEAFF. The rearrangement joins TRBV5-1 to TRBJ1-1; tentatively, D is TRBD1 (5 bases). V dropped 0 bases and J dropped 0 bases, with 18 bases sitting between them. Per the germline V gene, CDR1 is SGHRS and CDR2 is YFSETQ. The CDR3 runs to 18 residues. The full variable domain, its missing parts supplied by reference TRBV5-1 and TRBJ1-1, is KAGVTQTPRYLIKTRGQQVTLSCSPISGHRSVSWYQQTPGQGLQFLFEYFSETQRNKGNFPGRFSGRQFSNSRSEMNVSTLELGDSALYLCASSLAGEGRGMNTEAFFGQGTRLTVV.

V is TRBV11-2 and J is TRBJ2-5; D not certain. The CDR3 is made up of 13 amino acids. Germline V CDR1 and CDR2: SGHAT, FQNNGV. Trimming removed 1 base from V and 2 bases from J, with 5 bases in between. For the CDR3, the DNA is TGTGCCAGCAGCTTAGGTTATCAAGAGACCCAGTACTTC. This codes for CASSLGYQETQYF.

The chain employs TRBV4-3 and TRBJ2-1, with TRBD2 matching 14 bases. CDR3 length equals 15 residues. The V gene end was trimmed by 6 bases and the J gene end by 9 bases; junction bases not matched to a gene: 7. Germline V CDR1 and CDR2: LGHNA, YSLEER. CDR3 coding DNA: TGCGCCAGCAGAGCCGGGACTAGCGGGGGAGGTGAGCAGTTCTTC. This gives the protein CASRAGTSGGGEQFF.

The V gene is TRBV6-5, the J gene TRBJ2-3; the D is unclear. Germline V gene data show CDR1 as MNHEY and CDR2 as SVGAGI. The V end lost 0 bases, the J end lost 6 bases, and 16 bases lay between the germline ends. This CDR3 is 16 amino acids long. The CDR3 sequence is CASSYSVTPYGDTQYF. The CDR3 DNA follows: TGTGCCAGCAGTTACTCGGTGACTCCCTACGGGGATACGCAGTATTTT.

The J gene is TRBJ1-6, the V gene TRBV7-9; 8 bases line up with TRBD1. This CDR3 comprises 16 residues. In germline, CDR1 is SEHNR, CDR2 FQNEAQ (reference sequence). V trimming: 5 bases; J trimming: 3 bases; junction bases outside the gene matches: 6. The CDR3 loop reads CASSHGQGFYNSPLHF. DNA of the CDR3: TGTGCCAGCAGCCACGGACAGGGTTTCTATAATTCACCCCTCCACTTT.

The chain combines TRBV5-4 with TRBJ1-3; tentative D call: TRBD1 (5 bases). Germline V lookup: CDR1 SGHNT, CDR2 YYREEE (reference sequence). The V end lost 4 bases, the J end lost 0 bases, and 11 bases lay between the germline ends. This CDR3 comprises 15 residues. CDR3 in amino acids: CASSRGGNSGNTIYF. The CDR3 nucleotides read TGTGCCAGCAGCCGGGGGGGGAACTCTGGAAACACCATATATTTT.

This chain uses TRBV4-2 with TRBJ1-2, with D unresolved. This CDR3 has 14 residues. Germline CDR1 is LGHNA and CDR2 is YNFKEQ. The ends were cut back, 1 base at V and 4 bases at J, with 10 bases in the middle. CDR3 in DNA: TGTGCCAGCAGCCAAGTGGGAGGATCCTATGGCTACACCTTC. Its protein is CASSQVGGSYGYTF.

V gene TRBV2 combines with J gene TRBJ1-1, with D perhaps TRBD1 (5 bases). CDR1 is SNHLY, CDR2 FYNNEI, per germline. The V gene lost 4 bases and the J gene lost 1 base, with 7 bases spanning the gap. This CDR3 contains 13 residues. CDR3: CASSGQGNTEAFF. The CDR3, as DNA: TGTGCCAGCAGTGGGCAGGGGAACACTGAAGCTTTCTTT.

The V gene is TRBV5-1, the J gene TRBJ1-1; D is perhaps TRBD1 (5 bases). The V end was cut by 4 bases, the J end by 3 bases, with 16 bases between. The V gene's germline CDR1 is SGHRS and CDR2 YFSETQ. The CDR3 spans 15 residues. CDR3 sequence reads: CASSRDGGLDTEAFF. The CDR3 DNA reads as TGCGCCAGCAGCCGGGACGGGGGGTTAGACACTGAAGCTTTCTTT.

The V call is TRBV11-2, the J call TRBJ2-3, with 8 nucleotides matching TRBD1. The CDR3 is 15 residues long. Germline-derived CDR1 and CDR2 are SGHAT and FQNNGV. J lost 1 base, V lost 5 bases, and 5 bases had no gene match. The CDR3 is CASSPTGEGTDTQYF. The DNA for the CDR3 is TGTGCCAGCAGCCCGACAGGGGAGGGCACAGATACGCAGTATTTT.

This clone was detected only once. The chain is built from TRBV6-5 and TRBJ2-7, with TRBD1 as a possible D gene (6 bases). The CDR3 is 13 residues long. Germline CDR1 reads MNHEY; CDR2 reads SVGAGI. V was shortened by 7 bases and J by 5 bases, with 15 bases between the two germline ends. The CDR3 sequence is CASNNLQGNEQYF. The CDR3 DNA follows: TGTGCCAGCAATAACCTTCAGGGGAACGAGCAGTACTTC.

CDR3 sequence reads: CASSFGAEQETQYF. The CDR3 DNA is TGCGCCAGCAGCTTCGGAGCGGAGCAAGAGACCCAGTACTTC. V is TRBV5-1 and J is TRBJ2-5; perhaps TRBD2 as D (5 bases). Trimming shortened V by 2 bases and J by 2 bases, and 10 bases separated the two germline ends. Germline CDR1 is SGHRS and CDR2 is YFSETQ. The CDR3 length is 14 residues.

This chain connects TRBV29-1 to TRBJ1-2, with 7 bases aligning to TRBD1. V was clipped by 7 bases and J by 14 bases; unmatched bases: 7. This CDR3 region has 9 residues. Per germline, CDR1 SQVTM and CDR2 ANQGSEA. This CDR3 is CSETPGQTF. The CDR3, as DNA: TGCAGCGAAACACCGGGACAGACCTTC.

The chain combines TRBV11-2 with TRBJ1-1; D may be TRBD1 (5 bases). V lost 2 bases and J lost 7, with 14 bases in between. The CDR3 spans 14 residues. From germline, CDR1 is SGHAT and CDR2 FQNNGV. Here the CDR3 reads CASSLRWGGNEAFF. Here the CDR3 DNA reads TGTGCCAGCAGCTTAAGGTGGGGGGGGAATGAAGCTTTCTTT. The full variable domain, completed using reference TRBV11-2 and TRBJ1-1, is EAGVAQSPRYKIIEKRQSVAFWCNPISGHATLYWYQQILGQGPKLLIQFQNNGVVDDSQLPKDRFSAERLKGVDSTLKIQPAKLEDSAVYLCASSLRWGGNEAFFGQGTRLTVV.

The V and J genes are TRBV11-2 and TRBJ1-4; D ambiguous. This CDR3 has 16 residues. V lost 0 bases and J lost 4, with 12 bases in between. Germline values: CDR1 SGHAT, CDR2 FQNNGV. CDR3 sequence: CASSLDSQTFNEKLFF. CDR3 nucleotide sequence: TGTGCCAGCAGCTTAGATTCACAGACCTTTAATGAAAAACTGTTTTTT.

The chain couples TRBV6-6 to TRBJ1-6, with TRBD1 matching 8 bases. The CDR3 covers 13 residues. The V and J ends lost 6 bases and 8 bases, in that order; junction bases with no gene match: 3. CDR1 and CDR2 from the germline V gene are MNHNY and SVGAGI (reference sequence). The CDR3 bases are TGTGCCAGCAGACAACAGGGGGATTCACCCCTCCACTTT. This gives the protein CASRQQGDSPLHF.

The chain carries TRBV7-6 and TRBJ2-1; 12 nucleotides align to TRBD2. The V segment lost 3 bases and the J segment 0 bases; nucleotides outside the gene matches: 9. Germline-derived CDR1 and CDR2 are SGHVS and FNYEAQ. The CDR3 runs 19 residues. CDR3 region: CASSFRLAGATSSYNEQFF. Here the CDR3 DNA reads TGTGCCAGCAGCTTTAGACTAGCGGGGGCCACGAGCTCCTACAATGAGCAGTTCTTC.

The rearrangement links TRBV30 to TRBJ1-6; D is uncertain. There are 15 residues in the CDR3. With 4 bases removed from V and 7 bases from J, the gap between germline ends came to 17 bases. Germline V gene data show CDR1 as GTSNPN and CDR2 as SVGIG (reference sequence). The CDR3 sequence is CAWTGTWGGNSPLHF. The CDR3, as DNA: TGTGCCTGGACCGGTACTTGGGGAGGGAATTCACCCCTCCACTTT.

The gene calls are TRBV4-2 and TRBJ2-5, with TRBD2 identical over 11 bases. CDR3 length: 16 residues. CDR1 and CDR2 (germline): LGHNA, YNFKEQ. The V and J ends lost 3 bases and 3 bases, in that order; junction bases with no gene match: 6. CDR3 residues: CASSHLSGGEKETQYF. CDR3 coding DNA: TGTGCCAGCAGCCACCTTAGCGGGGGGGAGAAAGAGACCCAGTACTTC.

This chain links TRBV5-1 with TRBJ1-5; a possible D gene is TRBD1 (5 bases). This CDR3 has 16 amino acids. Germline V gene lookup returns CDR1 SGHRS and CDR2 YFSETQ. V was pared by 0 bases and J by 4 bases, with 14 bases between. As DNA, the CDR3 is TGCGCCAGCAGCTTGGGTGGAGCAGGGAATAATCAGCCCCAGCATTTT. It encodes CASSLGGAGNNQPQHF.

The V and J genes are TRBV11-2 and TRBJ1-5; no reliable D call. Germline V gene data show CDR1 as SGHAT and CDR2 as FQNNGV. V was shortened by 1 base and J by 4 bases, with 5 bases between the two germline ends. This CDR3 is built from 13 residues. The CDR3 region has the DNA TGTGCCAGCAGCTTAGTTAGTAATCAGCCCCAGCATTTT. It codes for CASSLVSNQPQHF.

In DNA form, the CDR3 reads TGTGCCAGCAGCTCCTATACCGGGACTAGCATACCCTACGAGCAGTACTTC. It is translated as CASSSYTGTSIPYEQYF. J is TRBJ2-7 and V is TRBV7-9; 9 bases line up with TRBD2. CDR1 and CDR2 (germline): SEHNR, FQNEAQ (reference sequence). J gave up 2 bases and V 4 bases, and 12 bases lay outside the gene matches. The CDR3 covers 17 residues.

This chain links TRBV29-1 with TRBJ1-3; D not certain. Germline V gene data show CDR1 as SQVTM and CDR2 as ANQGSEA. V lost 6 bases, J lost 3 bases, and 6 bases lay in between. There are 11 residues in the CDR3. The CDR3 DNA reads TGCAGCGTCCGGGATGGAAACACCATATATTTT. Its protein product is CSVRDGNTIYF.

The V and J genes are TRBV6-5 and TRBJ1-5; D might be TRBD1 (5 bases). The germline CDR1 and CDR2 sequences are MNHEY and SVGAGI. CDR3 length equals 13 residues. V shed 6 bases and J shed 2 bases, with 8 bases lying between them. CDR3 in amino acids: CASRGGGNQPQHF. The CDR3 DNA reads as TGTGCCAGCAGGGGGGGAGGCAATCAGCCCCAGCATTTT.

The genes are TRBV4-2 and TRBJ2-1, with D perhaps matching TRBD2 (6 bases). Looked up from germline, CDR1 is LGHNA and CDR2 is YNFKEQ. V lost 4 bases and J 5 bases, leaving 15 bases between the germline ends. This CDR3 contains 15 residues. Here the CDR3 reads CASSRKGGEDNEQFF. In nucleotides, the CDR3 is TGTGCCAGCAGCCGCAAGGGCGGGGAAGACAATGAGCAGTTCTTC.

The V and J genes are TRBV19 and TRBJ2-2; 9 positions match TRBD1. The CDR3 is made up of 16 amino acids. From germline, CDR1 is LNHDA and CDR2 SQIVND (reference sequence). With V trimmed by 3 bases and J by 7 bases, 9 bases remained unmatched. This CDR3 reads CASSIPDRGIVGELFF. CDR3 DNA sequence: TGTGCCAGTAGTATCCCCGACAGGGGGATAGTCGGGGAGCTGTTTTTT.